Shown below are 32 T cell receptor beta chains from a single sample sequenced in a study of shared clonotypes between healthy human individuals. Clones were read by immunoSEQ multiplex PCR, and TCRdb kept only the in-frame ones, dropping some. Altogether about 610,000 clones are present, more than 95% being singletons, with the ten largest covering 0.045% to 0.07%. The sequencing input was naive CD4+ T cells sorted from blood. Subset noted: CD45RA+ positively selected. These receptors were taken from a woman aged 25 to 39 in good health.

The chain has TRBV2 and TRBJ2-6; no definite D call. The CDR3 totals 14 residues. Trimming took 4 bases from V and 1 from J, leaving 5 bases between them. Germline-derived CDR1 and CDR2 are SNHLY and FYNNEI. In nucleotides, the CDR3 is TGTGCCAGCAGTGTTAGATCTGGGGCCAACGTCCTGACTTTC. Amino acid sequence: CASSVRSGANVLTF.

The chain joins TRBV2 to TRBJ2-3; TRBD1 is a possible D gene (6 bases). Trimming shortened V by 6 bases and J by 2 bases, and 12 bases separated the two germline ends. The CDR3 runs to 14 residues. Germline values: CDR1 SNHLY, CDR2 FYNNEI. This chain's CDR3 is CASRYRANTDTQYF. For the CDR3, the DNA is TGTGCCAGCAGGTACAGGGCAAACACAGATACGCAGTATTTT.

The chain joins TRBV5-4 to TRBJ2-1; 9 positions agree with TRBD2. CDR3 length: 14 residues. Trimming removed 5 bases from V and 7 bases from J; junction bases left unmatched: 7. Germline CDR1 and CDR2: SGHNT and YYREEE (reference sequence). The CDR3 nucleotides are TGTGCCAGCAGTTGGCGGGGGGGAAAGAATGAGCAGTTCTTC. This translates into CASSWRGGKNEQFF.

In nucleotides, the CDR3 is TGCGCCAGCAGCCCGACCCTGGGGGTTTCACCCCTCCACTTT. Translation gives CASSPTLGVSPLHF. The rearrangement uses TRBV5-1 and TRBJ1-6; weak D call: TRBD1 (5 bases). CDR3 size: 14 residues. CDR1 is SGHRS and CDR2 is YFSETQ in the germline V gene. V lost 4 bases and J 9 bases, leaving 14 bases between the germline ends.

This chain connects TRBV15 to TRBJ2-1; D remains unclear. CDR1 and CDR2 from the germline V gene are LNHNV and YYDKDF (reference sequence). V lost 0 bases to trimming and J lost 10 bases, with 13 bases between them. CDR3 length: 14 residues. The CDR3 loop is CATSRDMGLREQFF. DNA for the CDR3: TGTGCCACCAGCAGAGATATGGGTTTGCGGGAGCAGTTCTTC.

The chain employs TRBV16 and TRBJ1-5; D uncertain. The CDR3 has 15 residues. Trimming removed 0 bases at V and 1 base at J, with 7 bases between. Germline V gene sequence: CDR1 KGHSY, CDR2 FQNENV. This chain's CDR3 is CASSQSDLSNQPQHF. CDR3 coding DNA: TGTGCCAGCAGCCAATCTGATTTGAGCAATCAGCCCCAGCATTTT. The full variable domain, its missing parts supplied by reference TRBV16 and TRBJ1-5, is GEEVAQTPKHLVRGEGQKAKLYCAPIKGHSYVFWYQQVLKNEFKFLISFQNENVFDETGMPKERFSAKCLPNSPCSLEIQATKLEDSAVYFCASSQSDLSNQPQHFGDGTRLSIL.

The rearrangement links TRBV10-3 to TRBJ2-3; 8 bases fit TRBD1. The junction had 2 bases not matched to a gene; V was cut back by 8 bases and J by 1 base. Germline V gene lookup returns CDR1 ENHRY and CDR2 SYGVKD. CDR3 length: 13 residues. This chain's CDR3 is CAISQGGTDTQYF. The CDR3, as DNA: TGTGCCATCTCACAGGGGGGCACAGATACGCAGTATTTT.

This clone was seen a single time. The chain couples TRBV19 to TRBJ1-2; tentatively, D is TRBD1 (5 bases). The CDR3 totals 14 residues. Per germline, CDR1 LNHDA and CDR2 SQIVND (reference sequence). The germline V and J ends were trimmed by 6 bases and 6 bases, with 17 bases remaining between them. CDR3 protein: CASSGRPLGDGYTF. DNA for the CDR3: TGTGCCAGTAGCGGCAGGCCCCTGGGGGATGGCTACACCTTC. Together with reference TRBV19 and TRBJ1-2, the CDR3 gives the full variable domain: DGGITQSPKYLFRKEGQNVTLSCEQNLNHDAMYWYRQDPGQGLRLIYYSQIVNDFQKGDIAEGYSVSREKKESFPLTVTSAQKNPTAFYLCASSGRPLGDGYTFGSGTRLTVV.

The V and J genes are TRBV10-3 and TRBJ2-2; 8 nucleotides agree with TRBD2. This CDR3 is built from 13 residues. V shed 4 bases and J 5 bases; nucleotides not matched to a gene: 0. Germline V gene data show CDR1 as ENHRY and CDR2 as SYGVKD. The CDR3 protein is CAISAGGTGELFF. CDR3 in DNA: TGTGCCATCAGTGCGGGAGGGACCGGGGAGCTGTTTTTT.

The V and J genes are TRBV28 and TRBJ2-3; D is unresolved. This CDR3 has 15 amino acids. CDR1 is MDHEN and CDR2 is SYDVKM in the germline V gene. V was pared by 3 bases and J by 1 base, with 11 bases between. The CDR3 DNA follows: TGTGCCAGCAGTTTGGGCGCCCAGGGCACAGATACGCAGTATTTT. The encoded protein is CASSLGAQGTDTQYF.

The rearrangement uses TRBV30 and TRBJ2-2, with D tentatively TRBD1 (6 bases). Germline lookup yields CDR1 GTSNPN and CDR2 SVGIG (reference sequence). With 4 bases removed from V and 7 bases from J, the gap between germline ends came to 13 bases. The CDR3 sequence is 13 residues long. CDR3 coding DNA: TGTGCCTGGACACCAGGGGCTGTCGGGGAGCTGTTTTTT. Translating gives CAWTPGAVGELFF.

The V call is TRBV5-4, the J call TRBJ2-1, with 8 bases matching TRBD2. Germline CDR1 reads SGHNT; CDR2 reads YYREEE (reference sequence). The CDR3 covers 16 residues. The J segment lost 3 bases and the V segment lost 7 bases, leaving 12 bases of the junction unmatched. Here the CDR3 reads CASLVSGTNNYNEQFF. As DNA, the CDR3 is TGTGCCAGCTTGGTTAGCGGGACAAACAACTACAATGAGCAGTTCTTC. Full variable domain (rest looked up from reference TRBV5-4 and TRBJ2-1): ETGVTQSPTHLIKTRGQQVTLRCSSQSGHNTVSWYQQALGQGPQFIFQYYREEENGRGNFPPRFSGLQFPNYSSELNVNALELDDSALYLCASLVSGTNNYNEQFFGPGTRLTVL.

Note on this clone: This specimen includes other DNA sequences encoding the same CDR3. The gene calls are TRBV5-1 and TRBJ1-5, with 8 bases aligning to TRBD1. The CDR3 runs 14 residues. With V trimmed by 5 bases and J by 5 bases, 6 bases remained unmatched. The germline V gene has CDR1 SGHRS and CDR2 YFSETQ. The CDR3 loop reads CASSSGQGDQPQHF. The CDR3 nucleotides read TGCGCCAGCAGTTCCGGACAGGGAGATCAGCCCCAGCATTTT.

The chain recombines TRBV2 with TRBJ1-2; TRBD1 matches 8 bases. The germline CDR1 and CDR2 sequences are SNHLY and FYNNEI. This CDR3 is 15 amino acids long. V was clipped by 6 bases and J by 0 bases; unmatched bases: 6. DNA for the CDR3: TGTGCCAGCAGGGCGGGACAGGTCACTAACTATGGCTACACCTTC. As protein: CASRAGQVTNYGYTF.

The CDR3 DNA follows: TGTGCCAGCAGTGGGGGTGGGGCTGGAACCAGTGAGACCCAGTACTTC. It is translated as CASSGGGAGTSETQYF. This chain links TRBV25-1 with TRBJ2-5, with D possibly being TRBD1 (5 bases). The CDR3 loop spans 16 amino acids. The ends were cut back, 4 bases at V and 5 bases at J, with 20 bases in the middle. CDR1 and CDR2 (germline): MGHDK, SYGVNS.

The chain uses TRBV4-2 and TRBJ2-6; unclear D gene. The CDR3 runs to 16 residues. Germline V gene lookup returns CDR1 LGHNA and CDR2 YNFKEQ. Trimming pared 1 base from V and 3 bases from J, leaving 10 bases between. CDR3 nucleotide sequence: TGTGCCAGCAGCCAAGTAGGCCGAGGTGGGGCCAACGTCCTGACTTTC. This encodes CASSQVGRGGANVLTF.

The V and J genes are TRBV7-2 and TRBJ1-5; tentatively, D is TRBD1 (5 bases). The CDR3 covers 15 residues. In germline, CDR1 is SGHTA, CDR2 FQGNSA. Trimming left V 0 bases short and J 4 bases short, with 10 bases between. The CDR3 coding sequence is TGTGCCAGCAGCTTAGCGGTGGGGGTAAATCAGCCCCAGCATTTT. Translating it yields CASSLAVGVNQPQHF.

This chain links TRBV13 with TRBJ2-3; 10 bases map to TRBD1. The CDR3 totals 19 residues. Germline V gene sequence: CDR1 PRHDT, CDR2 FYEKMQ (reference sequence). V was pared by 0 bases and J by 2 bases, with 11 bases of the junction left unmatched. DNA of the CDR3: TGTGCCAGCAGCTTAGGGGGACAGGGGTTACACAAAAACACAGATACGCAGTATTTT. It is translated as CASSLGGQGLHKNTDTQYF.

CDR3 residues: CASSLGWDYREQYF. The CDR3 nucleotides read TGTGCCAGCAGCTTAGGCTGGGACTACCGCGAGCAGTACTTC. This sequence joins TRBV11-2 and TRBJ2-5; 7 nucleotides match TRBD2. The DNA end is more similar to TRBJ2-7, so the J call may be wrong. Germline CDR1 is SGHAT and CDR2 is FQNNGV. The CDR3 consists of 14 residues.

The chain joins TRBV27 to TRBJ2-3; 12 nucleotides align to TRBD2. Germline loops: CDR1 MNHEY, CDR2 SMNVEV (reference sequence). V was clipped by 6 bases and J by 10 bases; unmatched bases: 11. The CDR3 covers 15 residues. The CDR3 loop is CASRRGLAGPGAQYF. For the CDR3, the DNA is TGTGCCAGCAGACGGGGACTAGCGGGCCCAGGTGCGCAGTATTTT.

On this clone: This same CDR3 is encoded by further DNA sequences in the sample. V gene TRBV28 combines with J gene TRBJ2-7; D call uncertain. V was trimmed by 6 bases and J by 4 bases, leaving 10 bases between them. Germline V lookup: CDR1 MDHEN, CDR2 SYDVKM. The CDR3 has 12 amino acids. The CDR3 coding sequence is TGTGCCAGCAGCTCAGACCGGTACGAGCAGTACTTC. Translating it yields CASSSDRYEQYF.

This chain uses TRBV28 with TRBJ1-2; the D gene is possibly TRBD1 (5 bases). Trimming took 4 bases from V and 7 from J, leaving 22 bases between them. Germline V gene data show CDR1 as MDHEN and CDR2 as SYDVKM. The CDR3 covers 16 residues. The CDR3: CASSSNVGQEGFGYTF. The CDR3, as DNA: TGTGCCAGCAGTTCTAATGTGGGGCAGGAGGGTTTTGGCTACACCTTC.

The V call is TRBV29-1, the J call TRBJ2-3; unclear D gene. The V end was cut by 2 bases, the J end by 1 base, with 10 bases between. Germline V gene data show CDR1 as SQVTM and CDR2 as ANQGSEA. CDR3 size: 14 residues. As DNA, the CDR3 is TGCAGCGTTGAAAAAGGTTGGGGCACAGATACGCAGTATTTT. It codes for CSVEKGWGTDTQYF.

The chain links TRBV1 to TRBJ2-6; TRBD2, the D gene given by the table, was not confirmed from the DNA. TRBV1 is recorded as a pseudogene. The CDR3 is 18 residues long. Here the CDR3 reads CTSSQTPRRHSGANVLTF. In nucleotides, the CDR3 is TGCACCAGCAGCCAAACCCCGAGGCGCCACTCTGGGGCCAACGTCCTGACTTTC.

The genes are TRBV27 and TRBJ1-1, with 8 bases lining up with TRBD1. After removal of 7 bases from V and 1 base from J, the junction contained 11 bases not matched to a gene. Germline assignment: CDR1 MNHEY and CDR2 SMNVEV (reference sequence). The CDR3 totals 16 residues. The DNA of the CDR3 is TGTGCCAGCAACCAACGACAGGGGAAAAGGAACACTGAAGCTTTCTTT. Protein product: CASNQRQGKRNTEAFF.

This chain connects TRBV5-1 to TRBJ2-5; D is possibly TRBD1 or TRBD2 (5 bases each). Trimming took 1 base from V and 1 from J, leaving 11 bases between them. Germline CDR1 SGHRS, CDR2 YFSETQ. This CDR3 region has 15 residues. CDR3 DNA: TGCGCCAGCAGCTTGAGGTCCGGGGCCCAAGAGACCCAGTACTTC. It translates to CASSLRSGAQETQYF.

This chain uses TRBV28 with TRBJ2-3; possibly TRBD1 or TRBD2 for D (5 bases each). V lost 5 bases to trimming and J lost 2 bases, with 11 bases between them. Germline CDR1 reads MDHEN; CDR2 reads SYDVKM. The CDR3 is made up of 14 amino acids. The CDR3 loop is CASSRDPVTDTQYF. CDR3 coding DNA: TGTGCCAGCAGTAGGGACCCCGTCACAGATACGCAGTATTTT.

The chain recombines TRBV4-1 with TRBJ2-7; TRBD2 matches 8 bases. Germline V gene data show CDR1 as MGHRA and CDR2 as YSYEKL. This CDR3 spans 15 amino acids. V shed 1 base, J shed 3 bases, and the junction held 5 bases outside the gene matches. CDR3 DNA sequence: TGCGCCAGCAGCCAAGTGAGGACTAGCAGCTACGAGCAGTACTTC. Translating it yields CASSQVRTSSYEQYF.

The rearrangement joins TRBV2 to TRBJ2-7; TRBD1 might be the D (6 bases). Deletions cut 7 bases from V and 3 bases from J, with 19 bases between. The CDR3 totals 15 residues. Germline CDR1 and CDR2: SNHLY and FYNNEI. The CDR3 protein is CASMGDTVTFYEQYF. The CDR3 DNA follows: TGTGCCAGCATGGGGGACACGGTCACCTTCTACGAGCAGTACTTC.

The chain recombines TRBV21-1 with TRBJ2-3; TRBD2, the table's D call, was not compared with the DNA. TRBV21-1 is classified as a pseudogene. The CDR3 spans 15 residues. CDR3 region: CASSESSGRPDTQYF. DNA of the CDR3: TGTGCCAGCAGCGAATCTAGCGGGAGACCGGATACGCAGTATTTT.

This clone was counted between two and nine times. The chain links TRBV27 to TRBJ2-7, with D uncertain. The V end lost 5 bases, the J end lost 3 bases, and 5 bases lay between the germline ends. The germline V gene has CDR1 MNHEY and CDR2 SMNVEV (reference sequence). The CDR3 has 11 residues. The CDR3 DNA reads as TGTGCCAGCAGTACCTTCTACGAGCAGTACTTC. It translates to CASSTFYEQYF.

J is TRBJ2-5 and V is TRBV5-1; TRBD2 matches at 8 bases. V lost 4 bases, J lost 4 bases, and 6 bases stayed unmatched. The germline V gene encodes CDR1 SGHRS and CDR2 YFSETQ. The CDR3 totals 14 residues. The CDR3 DNA is TGCGCCAGCAGCGGCGGACTAGCCCCAGAGACCCAGTACTTC. Translation: CASSGGLAPETQYF. The full variable domain, with the rest looked up from reference TRBV5-1 and TRBJ2-5, is KAGVTQTPRYLIKTRGQQVTLSCSPISGHRSVSWYQQTPGQGLQFLFEYFSETQRNKGNFPGRFSGRQFSNSRSEMNVSTLELGDSALYLCASSGGLAPETQYFGPGTRLLVL.